This TCR beta chain appears in the sequencing data of a study of cytomegalovirus exposure and HLA in healthy donors. The PCR was carried out with 60 Vbeta primers and 13 Jbeta primers. TCRdb keeps only in-frame clones here, not all; method: immunoSEQ multiplex PCR. The table has roughly 80,000 clones, approximately 71% seen once; the top ten hold roughly 7.2%. Germline assignment: CDR1 SGHTS and CDR2 YDEGEE. V lost 4 bases, J lost 2 bases, and 12 bases lay in between. CDR3 length: 14 amino acids. Input material: PBMCs. This clonotype was sampled from a woman in her thirties or forties in good health and CMV-seronegative. V and J are TRBV5-8 and TRBJ1-2; TRBD1 might be the D (6 bases). CDR3 sequence reads: CASSPGGPNYGYTF. The CDR3 coding sequence is TGTGCCAGCAGCCCCGGGGGGCCGAACTATGGCTACACCTTC. The full variable domain, with the rest looked up from reference TRBV5-8 and TRBJ1-2, is EAGVTQSPTHLIKTRGQQATLRCSPISGHTSVYWYQQALGLGLQFLLWYDEGEERNRGNFPPRFSGRQFPNYSSELNVNALELEDSALYLCASSPGGPNYGYTFGSGTRLTVV.